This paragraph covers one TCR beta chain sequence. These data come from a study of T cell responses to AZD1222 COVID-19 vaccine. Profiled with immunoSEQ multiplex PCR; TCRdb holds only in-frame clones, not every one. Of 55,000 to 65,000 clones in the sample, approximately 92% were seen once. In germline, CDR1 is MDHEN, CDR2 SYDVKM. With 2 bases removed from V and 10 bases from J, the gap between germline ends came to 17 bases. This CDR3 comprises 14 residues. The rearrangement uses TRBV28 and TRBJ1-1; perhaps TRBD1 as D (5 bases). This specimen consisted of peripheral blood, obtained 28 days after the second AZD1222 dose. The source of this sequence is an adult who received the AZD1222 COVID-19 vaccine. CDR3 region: CASSLIGERDSAFF. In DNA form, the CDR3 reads TGTGCCAGCAGTTTAATTGGGGAGAGGGACTCAGCTTTCTTT.